This T cell receptor (beta chain) was sequenced during a study of breast tumors, draining lymph nodes, adjacent tissues. Study findings and constraints: Tumor and nontumor repertoires were significantly more similar in luminal-like than in basal-like breast cancer. That most tumor T cells come from lymph nodes remained unproven. Most tumor T cells seemingly derive from lymph node, then expand in tumor. Tumors had less TCR diversity than lymph nodes, more than nontumor tissue.

Trimming took 3 bases from V and 5 from J, leaving 13 bases between them. Germline CDR1 is SGDLS and CDR2 is YYNGEE. The CDR3 spans 14 residues. Breast cancer patients provided tissue from their axillary draining lymph nodes. This clonotype was counted ten times or more. Its antigen is not known. TCRdb used MiXCR to reprocess the multiplex PCR reads, holding one entry per CDR3 protein. The sample has approximately 250,000 distinct CDR3 sequences; about 34% are singletons. This chain links TRBV9 with TRBJ2-3; D remains unclear. Material: axillary lymph node tissue. The source of this sequence is a female donor with breast cancer. Some clones in this sample may be carry-over from other donors' samples. Written as DNA, the CDR3 is TGTGCCAGCAGCGCTCCCGGATCTGGAGATACGCAGTATTTT. Translating gives CASSAPGSGDTQYF.